This TCR beta chain was sequenced in a study of Ad26.COV2.S vaccination and SARS-CoV-2 variants. Study-wide points: Substantial breadth was reportedly displayed by spike-specific CD8+ and CD4+ T cell responses after vaccination. Vaccinated and placebo-treated recipients had similar non-spike TCR breadth. Responses of T cells in total may have been underestimated by the TCR breadth and depth analyses.

As for this clone: Antigen unknown.

This table comes from immunoSEQ multiplex PCR, and its TCRdb copy is limited to in-frame clones, with some not included. The repertoire holds around 350,000 clones, with 92% as singletons. The V gene's germline CDR1 is MGHRA and CDR2 YSYEKL. The CDR3 has 17 amino acids. The V and J ends lost 4 bases and 0 bases, in that order; junction bases with no gene match: 8. This clonotype was sampled from a human donor who had recovered from COVID-19. V usage is TRBV4-1 and J usage is TRBJ2-7; 11 positions match TRBD1. The material sequenced was peripheral blood, taken after recovery from COVID-19. CDR3 DNA: TGCGCCAGCAGCCCAGAAGGGGGACAGGGGGTCTCCTACGAGCAGTACTTC. Translating it yields CASSPEGGQGVSYEQYF.